Below, one T cell receptor beta chain is given with its context. Its antigen remains unidentified. Other DNA sequences in the same sample also yield this CDR3. This sample was taken from a study of graft-versus-host responses after intestinal transplantation. The overall study: Each patient got anti-thymocyte globulin induction, then tacrolimus and steroids for roughly 3 years.

Study outcomes and limitations: Declining HvG levels early post-transplant were linked to peak circulating GvH clone levels. Analysis identified GvH clones in recipient marrow, with some appearing first in ileum or blood.

Between the trimmed V and J ends, which lost 2 bases and 7 bases, there was a span of 6 bases. CDR1 is MGHRA, CDR2 YSYEKL, per germline. This CDR3 comprises 12 residues. TCRdb's table, derived via immunoSEQ multiplex PCR, lists solely in-frame clones and lacks some. Of 30,000 or so clones in the sample, 70% to 85% are singletons; the top ten hold approximately 20%. This TCR derives from a human donor who received an intestinal transplant. Sequenced material: unstimulated CD8+ T cells sorted from spleen or lymph node cells, taken before intestinal transplant. This chain uses TRBV4-1 with TRBJ2-1; possibly TRBD1 for D (6 bases). CDR3 amino acids: CASSQRGNEQFF. The CDR3 coding sequence is TGCGCCAGCAGCCAAAGGGGGAATGAGCAGTTCTTC.